A selection of T cell receptor beta chains follows, all from one sample in a study of control samples from healthy donors and cancer patients. Assay used: immunoSEQ multiplex PCR; TCRdb lists only in-frame clones, some missing. Of around 49,000 clones listed, approximately 89% are singletons. The sequencing sample was made of PBMCs. These TCRs come from a man aged 35-49 years with colorectal cancer. CDR3s include the opening cysteine and the closing phenylalanine or tryptophan.

>TRBJ1-5|TRBV3-1/TRBV3-2
CASSQGSGVPNQPQHF
>TRBJ2-7|TRBV20-1
CSASNSGGTYEQYF
>TRBJ1-2|TRBV6-4
CASSPGTGVSYGYTF
>TRBJ2-7|TRBV3-1/TRBV3-2
CASRRAASEGEQYF
>TRBJ2-7|TRBV18
CASSPPYPRSYEQYF
>TRBJ1-2|TRBV11-2
CASSLFPGTAELVDYGYTF
>TRBJ2-1|TRBV5-6
CASSPLGDKYNEQFF
>TRBJ2-1|TRBV27
CASRPTSSYNEQFF
>TRBJ1-1|TRBV19
CASSRGQGARKAEAFF
>TRBJ2-1|TRBV11-3
CASSAWANEQFF
>TRBJ2-7|TRBV7-2
CASSAGLAGGRQYF
>TRBJ2-7|TRBV5-1
CASRDRGYEQYF
>TRBJ2-5|TRBV18
CASSPPQGETQYF
>TRBJ1-5|TRBV7-9
CASSLDRGQPQHF
>TRBJ1-5|TRBV6-6
CASSLVSNQPQHF
>TRBJ2-5|TRBV4-1
CASTWTSGSPFQETQYF
>TRBJ2-7|TRBV11-2
CASSLGRNEQYF
>TRBJ2-3|TRBV15
CATSRGTDSRTDTQYF
>TRBJ1-1|TRBV18
CASSTDLNTEAFF
>TRBJ1-2|TRBV5-1
CASSLNGGEEGYTF
>TRBJ1-1|TRBV27
CASSPGGRGKRNTEAFF
>TRBJ2-3|TRBV2
CASSLQGWGRGADTQYF
>TRBJ1-1|TRBV6-2/TRBV6-3
CASSYQQWGSEAFF
>TRBJ1-2|TRBV14
CASSPGLDSFYGYTF
>TRBJ2-7|TRBV12-3/TRBV12-4
CASSLYSYEQYF
>TRBJ2-3|TRBV28
CASSLWKLPPDTQYF
>TRBJ2-7|TRBV12-5
CASGRKDRSPYEQYF
>TRBJ1-6|TRBV3-1/TRBV3-2
CASSQIRGSPLHF
>TRBJ1-4|TRBV28
CASTLGGENEKLFF
>TRBJ1-2|TRBV5-1
CASSGDVQPYGYTF
>TRBJ2-3|TRBV6-2/TRBV6-3
CASSLGGGRRTDTQYF
>TRBJ1-1|TRBV27
CASSQSGGELFTEAFF
>TRBJ2-5|TRBV12-3/TRBV12-4
CASRQGVGETQYF
>TRBJ2-1|TRBV27
CASSRAGTSTYNEQFF
>TRBJ2-4|TRBV9
CASSVEGGRDIQYF
>TRBJ1-2|TRBV28
CASSYQADGYTF
>TRBJ1-1|TRBV11-3
CASSARGVTEAFF
>TRBJ1-4|TRBV7-9
CASSLERGEKLFF
>TRBJ1-2|TRBV23-1
CASTRMGCGYTF
>TRBJ2-3|TRBV24-1
CATRGMGTDTQYF
>TRBJ2-7|TRBV5-8
CASSPGQDYYEQYF
>TRBJ1-2|TRBV5-4
CASSSWTELYGGYTF
>TRBJ1-2|TRBV27
CASWEEEYGYTF
>TRBJ2-5|TRBV6-5
CATLDSRRGETQYF
>TRBJ2-2|TRBV27
CASSRVRPAGFTGELFF
>TRBJ1-2|TRBV25-1
CASSEYGQGEMIYGYTF
>TRBJ2-5|TRBV7-2
CASSLVPRGGTQYF
>TRBJ1-4|TRBV10-3
CAISAQTNEKLFF